Listed below are T cell receptor beta chains from one sample, sequenced in a study of T-cell reconstitution after alpha-beta-depleted transplantation in children. Using its own MiXCR run on the PCR reads, TCRdb lists one record per CDR3 protein. The table lists approximately 1,000,000 distinct CDR3 sequences, about 29% of them singletons. This sample comprised PBMCs, mostly from graft donor cells, obtained 360 days after TCRalphabeta/CD19-depleted stem cell transplant. The receptors come from a boy in the first two years of life who had a stem cell transplant for SCID, so the T cells may come from the graft donor. Both conserved end residues are part of each CDR3. A D gene is named only where the DNA matches it firmly. Part of the rows lack a size; the others show once, few, many or a class for expanded clones.

D | size | J | V | CDR3 | DNA
NA | few | TRBJ1-5 | TRBV20-1 | CSAREGFLPGQPQHF | TGCAGTGCTAGAGAAGGGTTCCTCCCAGGGCAGCCCCAGCATTTT
NA | NA | TRBJ1-5 | TRBV11-2 | CASSLYAGPVNQPQHF | TGTGCCAGCAGCTTGTACGCAGGACCGGTCAATCAGCCCCAGCATTTT
TRBD1 | NA | TRBJ2-5 | TRBV7-9 | CASSFISGGETQYF | TGTGCCAGCAGCTTTATATCAGGGGGAGAGACCCAGTACTTC
NA | many | TRBJ2-1 | TRBV7-6 | CASSSPAFGYEQFF | TGTGCCAGCAGCTCCCCCGCCTTCGGGTATGAGCAGTTCTTC
NA | few | TRBJ1-4 | TRBV28 | CASRETGTEKLFF | TGTGCCAGCAGAGAGACAGGAACTGAAAAACTGTTTTTT
TRBD1 | NA | TRBJ2-4 | TRBV5-1 | CASSLGQGMGKNIQYF | TGCGCCAGCAGCTTGGGACAGGGCATGGGCAAAAACATTCAGTACTTC
NA | NA | TRBJ1-1 | TRBV29-1 | CSVERTENTEAFF | TGCAGCGTTGAAAGGACAGAGAACACTGAAGCTTTCTTT
NA | NA | TRBJ1-1 | TRBV18 | CASSPGLRNTEAFF | TGTGCCAGCTCACCAGGGTTGCGGAACACTGAAGCTTTCTTT
NA | NA | TRBJ2-7 | TRBV6-5 | CASSSSGAQPYEQYF | TGTGCCAGCAGTTCATCGGGGGCCCAACCCTACGAGCAGTACTTC
NA | NA | TRBJ2-2 | TRBV7-2 | CASRTDRYNTGELFF | TGTGCCAGCAGGACGGACAGATATAACACCGGGGAGCTGTTTTTT
NA | few | TRBJ2-7 | TRBV9 | CASSPEGVRDEQYF | TGTGCCAGCAGCCCGGAAGGGGTACGGGACGAGCAGTACTTC
NA | many | TRBJ2-5 | TRBV2 | CASSRQSGTQETQYF | TGTGCCAGCAGTAGACAATCCGGGACTCAAGAGACCCAGTACTTC
NA | NA | TRBJ2-3 | TRBV6-1 | CASSQGRRVGADTQYF | TGTGCCAGCAGCCAGGGACGTAGGGTTGGAGCAGATACGCAGTATTTT
NA | NA | TRBJ1-1 | TRBV7-9 | CASSFLLTWNTEAFF | TGTGCCAGCAGCTTTCTTCTTACCTGGAACACTGAAGCTTTCTTT
NA | many | TRBJ2-7 | TRBV29-1 | CSVEWDSSSYEQYF | TGCAGCGTTGAGTGGGACTCTAGCTCCTACGAGCAGTACTTC
TRBD1 | few | TRBJ1-5 | TRBV29-1 | CSVEVGQGARQPQHF | TGCAGCGTTGAAGTGGGGCAGGGGGCTCGTCAGCCCCAGCATTTT